The rows below give T cell receptor beta chains drawn from one sample of a study of shared clonotypes between healthy human individuals. Clones were read by immunoSEQ multiplex PCR, and TCRdb kept only the in-frame ones, dropping some. This table holds fewer than 2.5 million clones, roughly 93% found once. The sequenced sample consisted of naive CD4+ T cells from PBMCs. Receptor source: a man younger than 35 in good health. Some clones in this sample may be carry-over from other donors' samples. Both conserved end residues are part of each CDR3. Fields, in order: V gene, CDR3 protein.

v_gene: TRBV11-2
CDR3aa: CASSPDRGPSEQFF

v_gene: TRBV29-1
CDR3aa: CSVRTGSDQPQHF

v_gene: TRBV4-2
CDR3aa: CASSQELSGRTERPQYF

v_gene: TRBV29-1
CDR3aa: CSAAFMVSEAFF

v_gene: TRBV25-1
CDR3aa: CASSEDRPSGMNTEAFF

v_gene: TRBV19
CDR3aa: CASSRGLAGGPYEQYF

v_gene: TRBV18
CDR3aa: CASAPGAAPGNYGYTF

v_gene: TRBV30
CDR3aa: CAWSTDTQYF

v_gene: TRBV7-2
CDR3aa: CASSLRAGGEDIQYF

v_gene: TRBV5-1
CDR3aa: CASSGSIQYQETQYF

v_gene: TRBV4-2
CDR3aa: CASSSGVAGIDYNEQFF

v_gene: TRBV2
CDR3aa: CASSESTLAGDTQYF

v_gene: TRBV6-1
CDR3aa: CASSGLAVTSYEQYF

v_gene: TRBV29-1
CDR3aa: CSVIGVRGGTGELFF

v_gene: TRBV28
CDR3aa: CASSSPGTPYEQYF

v_gene: TRBV29-1
CDR3aa: CSVVSHQETQYF

v_gene: TRBV5-1
CDR3aa: CASSLGQALSEAFF

v_gene: TRBV28
CDR3aa: CASSLWGGNTIYF

v_gene: TRBV21-1
CDR3aa: CASSSLGVGPSSGNTIYF

v_gene: TRBV6-1
CDR3aa: CASSAKDLGNTIYF

v_gene: TRBV7-3
CDR3aa: CASSQTGTGAGEQYF

v_gene: TRBV27
CDR3aa: CASSWIGQGQPQHF

v_gene: TRBV9
CDR3aa: CASSAGSPNTEAFF

v_gene: TRBV7-9
CDR3aa: CASSLEGDTEAFF

v_gene: TRBV6-1
CDR3aa: CASSTGGGNQPQHF

v_gene: TRBV28
CDR3aa: CASTSLAGGSYEQYF

v_gene: TRBV7-2
CDR3aa: CASSLSGVSSYNEQFF